The entry below describes one TCR beta chain. Its antigen is as yet unknown. This sample is part of a study of OX40 agonist ivuxolimab in advanced cancers. Overall study: The study treated patients with ivuxolimab, an agonistic anti-OX40 (CD134) antibody. Broader study findings: Partial responders treated at 0.1-3.0 mg/kg exhibited clonal expansion among the lowest measured. There were also nonresponders showing low normalized T-cell clonal expansion.

Here immunoSEQ multiplex PCR was the method, and the copy in TCRdb shows in-frame clones only, minus some. The table includes some 60,000 clones, approximately 83% detected once. Sampling times: baseline, cycle 4 day 1, cycle 7 day 1. Germline loops: CDR1 MDHEN, CDR2 SYDVKM. V was clipped by 2 bases and J by 4 bases, with 11 bases between them. The CDR3 is 14 amino acids. Sequencing was performed on CD4+ or CD8+ T cells sorted from blood, taken in a trial of the OX40 agonist ivuxolimab. The receptor comes from an adult with an advanced solid tumor such as melanoma, head and neck, liver or kidney cancer. The chain links TRBV28 to TRBJ1-2; D perhaps matches TRBD1 (6 bases). As DNA, the CDR3 is TGTGCCAGCAGTTTACAGGGGACTGGCTATGGCTACACCTTC. This sequence encodes CASSLQGTGYGYTF.